The count of the clone carrying this TCR beta chain is one. The antigen is not known. Profiled with immunoSEQ multiplex PCR; TCRdb holds only in-frame clones, not every one. The sample records about 180,000 clones, 88% being singletons. The source of the sample is a study of T cell responses to AZD1222 COVID-19 vaccine. Study conclusions and caveats: Repertoire sampling occurred only after the peak T cell response.

The clonotype was recovered from an adult who received the AZD1222 COVID-19 vaccine. The source was peripheral blood, collected 28 days after the second AZD1222 dose.

The CDR3 DNA is TGTGCCAGCACCCTCGGGCGGACGGGAGATACGCAGTATTTT. This encodes CASTLGRTGDTQYF. The chain has TRBV27 and TRBJ2-3, with no clear D. The germline V and J ends were trimmed by 7 bases and 5 bases, with 16 bases remaining between them. Germline V gives CDR1 MNHEY, CDR2 SMNVEV (reference sequence). The CDR3 has 14 amino acids.